The source of this T cell receptor (beta chain) is a study of shared clonotypes between healthy human individuals. As to this clone: Its specificity is unknown.

The genomic DNA of each subset was split evenly across several immunoSEQ plates. Here immunoSEQ multiplex PCR was the method, and the copy in TCRdb shows in-frame clones only, minus some. The repertoire holds 2 million to 2.5 million clones, about 95% seen once, with 0.85% to 1.3% in the top ten. CDR1 is WNHNN and CDR2 is SYGVQD in the germline V gene (reference sequence). This CDR3 is built from 12 residues. V lost 5 bases, J lost 2 bases, and 7 bases lay in between. CD45RO negativity and positive selection for CCR7 defined naive CD8 cells, a population that excluded terminally differentiated effector memory CD45RA+ cells. Findings and caveats of the study: Rarefaction exposed incomplete sorted-subset sequencing despite large depth. Among a few donors, approximately 5% of naive CD4 clonotypes were found in common.

The chain carries TRBV10-1 and TRBJ2-7; D gene unclear. This receptor was obtained from a man between 18 and 35 years old in good health. Source material: naive CD8+ T cells sorted from blood. The CDR3 protein is CASSRVPYEQYF. In nucleotides, the CDR3 is TGCGCCAGCAGTCGGGTTCCCTACGAGCAGTACTTC.